The rows below give T cell receptor beta chains drawn from one sample of a study of cytomegalovirus exposure and HLA in healthy donors. Sequenced by immunoSEQ multiplex PCR; TCRdb stores in-frame clones only, minus some. The sample has around 140,000 clones, 82% seen once. Sequenced sample: PBMCs. The receptors were gathered from a woman aged 55-70 years in good health and CMV-seropositive. CDR3s include the opening cysteine and the closing phenylalanine or tryptophan. D genes are given only for firm matches. For some rows the clone size is stated as once, few or many, or as a class when expanded; others skip it.

d_gene	len	j_gene	abundance	v_gene	CDR3aa	CDR3nt
TRBD1	16	TRBJ1-2	NA	TRBV7-9	CASSSYTGQDDYGYTF	TGTGCCAGCAGCTCTTACACCGGACAGGACGACTATGGCTACACCTTC
TRBD1	14	TRBJ1-1	NA	TRBV11-3	CASSSDREDTEAFF	TGTGCCAGCAGCTCGGACAGGGAGGACACTGAAGCTTTCTTT
NA	17	TRBJ2-7	NA	TRBV27	CASSAPPPAGHSYEQYF	TGTGCCAGCAGTGCACCTCCCCCGGCGGGCCACTCCTACGAGCAGTACTTC
NA	14	TRBJ1-4	NA	TRBV4-3	CASSQGVKPLKLFF	TGCGCCAGCAGCCAAGGCGTAAAGCCATTAAAACTGTTTTTT
NA	15	TRBJ1-5	NA	TRBV5-6	CASSFRGVGNQPQHF	TGTGCCAGCAGCTTCAGGGGAGTCGGCAATCAGCCCCAGCATTTT
NA	14	TRBJ2-3	NA	TRBV7-6	CASSLTGEADTQYF	TGTGCCAGCAGCTTAACAGGGGAGGCAGATACGCAGTATTTT
NA	13	TRBJ2-2	NA	TRBV7-7	CASSLEPTGELFF	TGTGCTAGCAGCTTGGAGCCCACCGGGGAGCTGTTTTTT
NA	14	TRBJ2-2	NA	TRBV19	CASSITDNTGELFF	TGTGCCAGTAGTATCACAGACAACACCGGGGAGCTGTTTTTT
NA	15	TRBJ1-4	NA	TRBV4-2	CASSLSQGLDEKLFF	TGTGCCAGCAGCCTGAGCCAGGGGTTAGATGAAAAACTGTTTTTT
TRBD1	14	TRBJ1-1	NA	TRBV6-5	CASSYDRGHAEAFF	TGTGCCAGCAGTTACGACAGGGGGCACGCTGAAGCTTTCTTT
NA	14	TRBJ1-1	NA	TRBV9	CASSVVGEGSEAFF	TGTGCCAGCAGCGTAGTAGGGGAGGGATCTGAAGCTTTCTTT
NA	16	TRBJ1-1	NA	TRBV4-3	CASSQARGREYTEAFF	TGCGCCAGCAGCCAAGCCAGGGGCCGTGAGTACACTGAAGCTTTCTTT
TRBD2	22	TRBJ2-7	NA	TRBV29-1	CSVEVFSLVPGLAGRSGYEQYF	TGCAGCGTTGAAGTATTCTCTCTAGTCCCAGGACTAGCGGGGAGGTCGGGTTACGAGCAGTACTTC
NA	13	TRBJ1-4	once	TRBV29-1	CSVGQGGSEKLFF	TGCAGCGTTGGGCAGGGAGGTAGCGAAAAACTGTTTTTT
NA	13	TRBJ2-7	NA	TRBV27	CASSLVDSYEQYF	TGTGCCAGCAGTTTAGTGGACAGCTACGAGCAGTACTTC
TRBD1	15	TRBJ2-1	NA	TRBV7-6	CASSFGGTGFDEQFF	TGTGCCAGCAGCTTTGGCGGGACAGGGTTCGATGAGCAGTTCTTC
TRBD1	14	TRBJ2-1	NA	TRBV9	CASSVIGGHNEQFF	TGTGCCAGCAGCGTAATAGGGGGCCACAATGAGCAGTTCTTC
NA	12	TRBJ1-2	once	TRBV6-1	CASAGWNYGYTF	TGTGCCAGCGCCGGGTGGAACTATGGCTACACCTTC
TRBD1	13	TRBJ2-1	NA	TRBV29-1	CSVDRTGWNEQFF	TGCAGCGTTGATAGGACAGGGTGGAATGAGCAGTTCTTC